One sample yielded the 3 T cell receptor beta chains listed below, sequenced in a study of blood T cell repertoires in COVID-19. Assay: immunoSEQ multiplex PCR; the TCRdb copy retains only in-frame clones and omits some. There are about 80,000 clones in the sample; about four fifths occur only once, and approximately 33% lies in the top ten. Sequenced sample: peripheral blood. These receptors originate from a woman aged 70 to 79 with acute or convalescent COVID-19.

This sequence joins TRBV24-1 and TRBJ2-5; 7 positions match TRBD2. The V gene's germline CDR1 is KGHDR and CDR2 SFDVKD. The CDR3 has 15 residues. Trimming removed 4 bases from V and 1 base from J; junction bases left unmatched: 5. In nucleotides, the CDR3 is TGTGCCACCAGTGAGCAAGCGGGACCCCAAGAGACCCAGTACTTC. It encodes CATSEQAGPQETQYF.

The rearrangement joins TRBV10-2 to TRBJ2-3, with D tentatively TRBD1 (5 bases). The germline V and J ends were trimmed by 6 bases and 5 bases, with 9 bases remaining between them. The germline V gene encodes CDR1 WSHSY and CDR2 SAAADI. CDR3 length: 12 amino acids. The DNA for the CDR3 is TGCGCCAGCAGACAGGTCGGAGATACGCAGTATTTT. This sequence encodes CASRQVGDTQYF.

The CDR3 region is CASSSPWGGGTEAFF. As DNA, the CDR3 is TGTGCCAGTAGTTCCCCCTGGGGGGGCGGCACTGAAGCTTTCTTT. The V call is TRBV19, the J call TRBJ1-1; maybe TRBD1 (6 bases). The CDR3 contains 15 residues. CDR1 is LNHDA, CDR2 SQIVND, per germline (reference sequence). Between the trimmed V and J ends, which lost 5 bases and 4 bases, there was a span of 17 bases.